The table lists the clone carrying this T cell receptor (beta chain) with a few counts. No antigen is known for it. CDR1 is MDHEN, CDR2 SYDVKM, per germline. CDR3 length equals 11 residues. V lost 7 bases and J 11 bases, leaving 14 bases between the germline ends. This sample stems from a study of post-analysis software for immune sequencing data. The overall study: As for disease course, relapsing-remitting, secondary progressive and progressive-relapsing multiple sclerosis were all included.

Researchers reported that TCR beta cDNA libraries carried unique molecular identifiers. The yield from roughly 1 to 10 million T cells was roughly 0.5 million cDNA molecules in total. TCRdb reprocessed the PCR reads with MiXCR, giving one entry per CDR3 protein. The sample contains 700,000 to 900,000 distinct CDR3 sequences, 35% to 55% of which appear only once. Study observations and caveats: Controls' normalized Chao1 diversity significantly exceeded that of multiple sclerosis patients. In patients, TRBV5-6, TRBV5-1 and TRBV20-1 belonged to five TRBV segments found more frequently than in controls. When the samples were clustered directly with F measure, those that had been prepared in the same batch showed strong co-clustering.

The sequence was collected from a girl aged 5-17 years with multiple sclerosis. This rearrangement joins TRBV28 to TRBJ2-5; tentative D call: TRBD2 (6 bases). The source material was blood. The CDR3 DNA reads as TGTGCCAGCATGAGTTTACGGGAGCAGTACTTC. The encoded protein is CASMSLREQYF.